These T cell receptor beta chains were read from a single sample in a study of vaccination and CD4 T cells after COVID-19. TCRdb fed the PCR reads into MiXCR, producing one record per CDR3 protein. The table shows around 15,000 distinct CDR3 sequences, with roughly 50% occurring only once. These receptors have no identified antigens. The sample in question was CD4+ T cells from blood, cultured in vitro, obtained before SARS-CoV-2 vaccination. All receptors derive from a human donor who had recovered from COVID-19. CDR3s include the opening cysteine and the closing phenylalanine or tryptophan. A D gene is named only where the DNA matches it firmly. Rows may omit the clone size; those that give it use once, few, many or a size class.

TRBV12-3/TRBV12-4,-,-,TRBJ1-5,TGTGCCAGCAGTCGCGACGGGGGCGGGGGCAATCAGCCCCAGCATTTT,CASSRDGGGGNQPQHF
TRBV27,-,-,TRBJ1-6,TGTGCCAGCAGTTTCAGGACAGCTAATTCACCCCTCCACTTT,CASSFRTANSPLHF
TRBV7-2,-,TRBD1,TRBJ1-6,TGTGCCAGCAGCCCCCGAACCGGGACAGGGGGGAATCATAATTCACCCCTCCACTTT,CASSPRTGTGGNHNSPLHF
TRBV2,-,-,TRBJ2-5,TGTGCCAGCCAAGTTCGGGAGACCCAGTACTTC,CASQVRETQYF
TRBV20-1,few,TRBD2,TRBJ2-7,TGCAGTGCTAGAGGGACGGCGGGGGGCCTCTACGAGCAGTACTTC,CSARGTAGGLYEQYF
TRBV6-4,-,-,TRBJ2-3,TGTGCCAGCAGTCGCAGGGCGTCTGGAAGCACAGATACGCAGTATTTT,CASSRRASGSTDTQYF
TRBV7-9,-,-,TRBJ2-7,TGTGCCAGCAGCAATGCCGGCCCTTACTACGAGCAGTACTTC,CASSNAGPYYEQYF
TRBV7-8,-,TRBD1,TRBJ1-5,TGTGCCAGCAGCTTCGACAGGGTAAATCAGCCCCAGCATTTT,CASSFDRVNQPQHF
TRBV19,-,-,TRBJ1-5,TGTGCCAGTAGTATCGGTGCAGGGGGCAATCAGCCCCAGCATTTT,CASSIGAGGNQPQHF
TRBV19,-,-,TRBJ1-2,TGTGCCAGTAGTATCCGAGTGGCCTATGGCTACACCTTC,CASSIRVAYGYTF
TRBV6-1,few,-,TRBJ1-2,TGTGCCAGCAGAACGACGGGCCTGGGATTTGGCTACACCTTC,CASRTTGLGFGYTF
TRBV6-5,few,TRBD1,TRBJ2-1,TGTGCCAGCAGTTACAGGGACAGGTACAATGAGCAGTTCTTC,CASSYRDRYNEQFF
TRBV28,-,-,TRBJ1-2,TGTGCCAGCAGTTCCCCCCCCGGTCCTCGGAAGGGCTACACCTTC,CASSSPPGPRKGYTF
TRBV7-2,-,-,TRBJ1-6,TGTGCCAGCAGCCCTAATAGAGTACAGGGTGGTTCACCCCTCCACTTT,CASSPNRVQGGSPLHF
TRBV7-6,few,TRBD2,TRBJ2-3,TGTGCCAGCAGCTCGGGACTAGCGGACACAGATACGCAGTATTTT,CASSSGLADTDTQYF
TRBV27,-,-,TRBJ1-2,TGTGCCAGCAGTTTAGCAGGGAATCCTAACTATGGCTACACCTTC,CASSLAGNPNYGYTF
TRBV27,-,TRBD1,TRBJ1-1,TGTGCCAGCAGTCCGTGGACAGGGGGGACTGAAGCTTTCTTT,CASSPWTGGTEAFF
TRBV4-3,-,-,TRBJ1-2,TGCGCCAGCAGCCAAGGGCACAGGGACGACTATGGCTACACCTTC,CASSQGHRDDYGYTF
TRBV20-1,-,-,TRBJ1-2,TGCAGTGCTAGTATGGGGGTAGGCTACACCTTC,CSASMGVGYTF
TRBV28,-,-,TRBJ2-5,TGTGCCAGCAGTATTCGCAGGGGCTCTGCTCTCTCGGGGACCCAGTACTTC,CASSIRRGSALSGTQYF
TRBV28,-,-,TRBJ1-4,TGTGCCAGCACTGGAGGGTACGGGGAAAAACTGTTTTTT,CASTGGYGEKLFF
TRBV7-9,few,TRBD1,TRBJ2-1,TGTGCCAGCAGCTTAGGGGACAGATACAATGAGCAGTTCTTC,CASSLGDRYNEQFF
TRBV19,-,TRBD1,TRBJ1-6,TGTGCCAGTAGCCTACAGGGGATGGCGGATTCACCCCTCCACTTT,CASSLQGMADSPLHF
TRBV12-5,few,TRBD1,TRBJ2-7,TGTGCTAGTGGGGGGACAGGGACCTCCTACGAGCAGTACTTC,CASGGTGTSYEQYF
TRBV7-6,few,-,TRBJ2-2,TGTGCCAGCAGCCCGGAAGGACTTGGGTACACCGGGGAGCTGTTTTTT,CASSPEGLGYTGELFF
TRBV5-4,-,TRBD1,TRBJ1-2,TGTGCCAGCAGCTTAAAGGGGGCGAGTTTCGGCTACACCTTC,CASSLKGASFGYTF
TRBV6-1,-,-,TRBJ2-2,TGTGCCAGCACCCTCCTACTAAACACCGGGGAGCTGTTTTTT,CASTLLLNTGELFF
TRBV27,-,TRBD2,TRBJ2-4,TGTGCCAGCAGTCCACTAGCGGGAGGCCCGAAAGCCAAAAACATTCAGTACTTC,CASSPLAGGPKAKNIQYF
TRBV15,few,TRBD1,TRBJ1-5,TGTGCCACCAGCAGAGATCGGACAGGGCTCACAGGCACCCAGCATTTT,CATSRDRTGLTGTQHF